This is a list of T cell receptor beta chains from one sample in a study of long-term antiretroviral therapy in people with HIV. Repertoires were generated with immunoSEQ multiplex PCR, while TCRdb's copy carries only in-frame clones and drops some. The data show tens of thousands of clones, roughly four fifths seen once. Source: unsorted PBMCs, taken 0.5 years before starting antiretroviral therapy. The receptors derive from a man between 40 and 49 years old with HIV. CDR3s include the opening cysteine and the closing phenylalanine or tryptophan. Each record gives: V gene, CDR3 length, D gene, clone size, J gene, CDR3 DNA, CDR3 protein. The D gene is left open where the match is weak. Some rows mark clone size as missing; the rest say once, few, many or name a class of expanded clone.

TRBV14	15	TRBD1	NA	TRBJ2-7	TGTGCCAGCAGCCAAGGTGGGACAGGGTCCTACGAGCAGTACTTC	CASSQGGTGSYEQYF
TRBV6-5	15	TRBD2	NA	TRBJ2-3	TGTGCCAGCAGTTACTCTAGCGGGGGTACAGATACGCAGTATTTT	CASSYSSGGTDTQYF
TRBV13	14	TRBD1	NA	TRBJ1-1	TGTGCCAGCGATGACAGGGGGCGATGGACTGAAGCTTTCTTT	CASDDRGRWTEAFF
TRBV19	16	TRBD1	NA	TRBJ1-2	TGTGCCAGCAGCCGGGACAGGGGTACTACTCGCTATGGCTACACCTTC	CASSRDRGTTRYGYTF
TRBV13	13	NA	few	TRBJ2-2	TGTGCCAGCAGCTTGGGGAACACCGGGGAGCTGTTTTTT	CASSLGNTGELFF
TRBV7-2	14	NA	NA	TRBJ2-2	TGTGCCAGCAGCTTAGCGGTAGGGCCCGGGGAGCTGTTTTTT	CASSLAVGPGELFF
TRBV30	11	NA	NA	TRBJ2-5	TGTGCCTGGAGTGCCGCAGAGACCCAGTACTTC	CAWSAAETQYF
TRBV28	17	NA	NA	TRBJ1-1	TGTGCCAGCAGCCTCTCGGGGCAGGGGAGGGCTGGCACTGAAGCTTTCTTT	CASSLSGQGRAGTEAFF
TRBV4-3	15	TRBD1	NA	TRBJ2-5	TGCGCCAGCAGCCAAGTCGGGGACAGACAAGAGACCCAGTACTTC	CASSQVGDRQETQYF
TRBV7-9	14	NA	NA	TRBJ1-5	TGTGCCAGCAGCTTCCAGGCCACCAATCAGCCCCAGCATTTT	CASSFQATNQPQHF
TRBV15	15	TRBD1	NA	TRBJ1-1	TGTGCCACCAGCATAAGTCAGGGGGCAGGGACTGAAGCTTTCTTT	CATSISQGAGTEAFF
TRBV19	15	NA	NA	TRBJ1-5	TGTGCCAGTAGAACAGGTTCCCTTAGCAATCAGCCCCAGCATTTT	CASRTGSLSNQPQHF
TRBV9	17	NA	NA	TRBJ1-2	TGTGCCAGCAGCGTAGAAATCCAGGGGTCGACTTATGGAGGCTACACCTTC	CASSVEIQGSTYGGYTF
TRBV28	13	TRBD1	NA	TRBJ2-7	TGTGCCAGCTCGCAACAGGGGGGCTACGAGCAGTACTTC	CASSQQGGYEQYF
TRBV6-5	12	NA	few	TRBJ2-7	TGTGCCAGCAGGGACAAGGTCTACGAGCAGTACTTC	CASRDKVYEQYF
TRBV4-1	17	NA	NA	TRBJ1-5	TGCGCCAGCAGCCAATCCGGACTTCTTAGTAGCAATCAGCCCCAGCATTTT	CASSQSGLLSSNQPQHF
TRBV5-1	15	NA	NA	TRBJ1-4	TGCGCCAGCAGCTTGGTCGCTGCGACTAATGAAAAACTGTTTTTT	CASSLVAATNEKLFF
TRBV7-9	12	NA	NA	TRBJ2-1	TGTGCCAGCAGCCCGAATGGTGATGAGCAGTTCTTC	CASSPNGDEQFF
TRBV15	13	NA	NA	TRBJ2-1	TGTGCCACCAGCAGCATACAAAAGGGGAAGCAGTTCTTC	CATSSIQKGKQFF
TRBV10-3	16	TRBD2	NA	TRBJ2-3	TGTGCCATCAGTGTCGACCGGACTAGCCCCACAGATACGCAGTATTTT	CAISVDRTSPTDTQYF
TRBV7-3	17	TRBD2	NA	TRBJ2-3	TGTGCTGGATCCTCGGAGAAGCGGGGGGCCAGCACAGATACGCAGTATTTT	CAGSSEKRGASTDTQYF
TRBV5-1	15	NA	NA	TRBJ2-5	TGCGCCAGCAGCTTGGTCGGGGCAATAGGAGAGACCCAGTACTTC	CASSLVGAIGETQYF
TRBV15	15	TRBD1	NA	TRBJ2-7	TGTGCCACCAGCAGAGAGACAGGGGGCACCTACGAGCAGTACTTC	CATSRETGGTYEQYF
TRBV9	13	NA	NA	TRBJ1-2	TGTGCCAGCAGCGTAGGGGGGAACTATGGCTACACCTTC	CASSVGGNYGYTF
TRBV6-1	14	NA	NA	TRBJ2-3	TGTGCCAGCAGTGAAGTGGGGAGCACAGATACGCAGTATTTT	CASSEVGSTDTQYF
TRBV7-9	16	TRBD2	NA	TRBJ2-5	TGTGCCAGCAGCCAGGGACTAGCGGGACCGGAAGAGACCCAGTACTTC	CASSQGLAGPEETQYF
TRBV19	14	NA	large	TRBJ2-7	TGTGCCAGTAGTATCCACTCTGGTTCCGGCGAGCAGTACTTC	CASSIHSGSGEQYF
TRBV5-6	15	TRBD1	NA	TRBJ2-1	TGTGCCAGCACCCAGGGGGCACGAGCTGACAATGAGCAGTTCTTC	CASTQGARADNEQFF
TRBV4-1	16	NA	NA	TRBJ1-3	TGCGCCAGCAGCCAAGTGGTGGGCAGCTCTGGAAACACCATATATTTT	CASSQVVGSSGNTIYF
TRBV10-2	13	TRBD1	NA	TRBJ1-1	TGCGCCAGCAGTCGACAGGGATCCACTGAAGCTTTCTTT	CASSRQGSTEAFF
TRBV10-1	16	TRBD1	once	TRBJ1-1	TGCGCCGTACCCTGGAGGGGACAGGGTTCCGTCCCCGGAGCTTTCTTT	CAVPWRGQGSVPGAFF
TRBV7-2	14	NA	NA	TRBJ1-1	TGTGCCAGCAGTTTTCAGGGTGGCTTGACTGAAGCTTTCTTT	CASSFQGGLTEAFF
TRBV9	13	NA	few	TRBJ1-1	TGTGCCAGCAGCCCCGGGGGTAGCACTGAAGCTTTCTTT	CASSPGGSTEAFF
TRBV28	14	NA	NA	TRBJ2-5	TGTGCCAGCAGTCCCCGACTTGGAGGAGAGACCCAGTACTTC	CASSPRLGGETQYF
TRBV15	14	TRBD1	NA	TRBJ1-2	TGTGCCACCAGCAGAGTAGGGGGCGGCGGTGGCTACACCTTC	CATSRVGGGGGYTF
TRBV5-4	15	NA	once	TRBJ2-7	TGTGCCAGCAGCTTGGGGCGAGGCAGGGCCAACGAGCAGTACTTC	CASSLGRGRANEQYF
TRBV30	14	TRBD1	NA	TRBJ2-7	TGTGCCTGGACCGGGACAGGGGGCTCCTACGAGCAGTACTTC	CAWTGTGGSYEQYF
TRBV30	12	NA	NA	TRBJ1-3	TGTGCCTGGAGTGAAGGTTCAACCACCATATATTTT	CAWSEGSTTIYF
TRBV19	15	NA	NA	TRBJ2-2	TGTGCCACTTACGATTTTGGACCGGGGCGTGAGGAGCTGTTTTTT	CATYDFGPGREELFF
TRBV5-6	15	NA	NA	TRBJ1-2	TGTGCCAGCAGCCACGTGGGGGGTTATGGCTATGGCTACACCTTC	CASSHVGGYGYGYTF
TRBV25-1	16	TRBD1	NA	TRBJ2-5	TGTGCCAGCAGTGAATATCCCGGACAGGGCGGGGAGACCCAGTACTTC	CASSEYPGQGGETQYF
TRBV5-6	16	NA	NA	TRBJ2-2	TGTGCCAGCAGCTCAACCCACTGGGGGAAAACCGGGGAGCTGTTTTTT	CASSSTHWGKTGELFF
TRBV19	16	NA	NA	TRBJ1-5	TGTGCCAGTAGTATGTCGACAGCATATAGCAATCAGCCCCAGCATTTT	CASSMSTAYSNQPQHF
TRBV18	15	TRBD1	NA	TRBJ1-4	TGTGCCAGCTCGTCCGACAGGGGCACTAATGAAAAACTGTTTTTT	CASSSDRGTNEKLFF